This T cell receptor beta chain derives from a study of OX40 agonist ivuxolimab in advanced cancers. Findings and limits, study-wide: The antigens recognized by the expanded peripheral T cells, that is their antigen specificity, were not determined. There were also nonresponders showing low normalized T-cell clonal expansion. By week 6 at 0.1 to 3.0 mg/kg, blood CD4+ and CD8+ T cells had expanded clonally.

In germline, CDR1 is MDHEN, CDR2 SYDVKM. V lost 10 bases and J 8 bases, leaving 18 bases between the germline ends. This CDR3 has 12 residues. Notes on this clone: The antigen remains undetermined.

The table came from immunoSEQ multiplex PCR; TCRdb's copy has only in-frame clones and leaves some out. The sample lists 50,000 to 75,000 clones; more than 85% were seen once. The source is an adult with an advanced solid tumor such as melanoma, head and neck, liver or kidney cancer. The rearrangement links TRBV28 to TRBJ2-7; a weak D match, TRBD1 (5 bases). Specimen: CD4+ or CD8+ T cells sorted from blood, collected in a trial of the OX40 agonist ivuxolimab. The CDR3 protein is CATGHVPTKQYF. CDR3 sequence (DNA): TGTGCCACCGGACACGTCCCTACGAAGCAGTACTTC.